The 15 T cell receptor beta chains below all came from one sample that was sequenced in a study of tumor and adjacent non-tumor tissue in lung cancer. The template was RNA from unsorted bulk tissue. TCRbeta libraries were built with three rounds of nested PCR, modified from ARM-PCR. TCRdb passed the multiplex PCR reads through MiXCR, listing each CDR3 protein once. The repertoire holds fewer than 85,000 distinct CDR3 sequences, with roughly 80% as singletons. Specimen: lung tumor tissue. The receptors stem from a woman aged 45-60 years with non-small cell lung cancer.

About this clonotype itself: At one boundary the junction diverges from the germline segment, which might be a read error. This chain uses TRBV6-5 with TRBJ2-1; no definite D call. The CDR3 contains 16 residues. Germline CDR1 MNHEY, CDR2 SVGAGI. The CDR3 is CASSYARLVNNNEQLF. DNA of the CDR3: TGTGCCAGCAGTTACGCCCGGCTAGTGAATAACAATGAGCAGTTATTC.

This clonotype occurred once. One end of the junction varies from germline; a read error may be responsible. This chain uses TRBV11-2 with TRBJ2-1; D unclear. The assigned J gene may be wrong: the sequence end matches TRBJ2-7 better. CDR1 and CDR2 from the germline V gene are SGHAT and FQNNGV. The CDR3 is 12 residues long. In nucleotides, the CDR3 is TGTGCCAACAGCCCCTCCGGATGTGAGCAGTACTTC. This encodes CANSPSGCEQYF.

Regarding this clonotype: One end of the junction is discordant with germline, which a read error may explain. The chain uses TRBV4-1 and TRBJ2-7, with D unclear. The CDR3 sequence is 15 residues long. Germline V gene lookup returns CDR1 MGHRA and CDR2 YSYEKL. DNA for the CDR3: TGCGCCAGCGGCCAAGGAACCCACTACTCCTACAAGCAGTACTTC. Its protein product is CASGQGTHYSYKQYF.

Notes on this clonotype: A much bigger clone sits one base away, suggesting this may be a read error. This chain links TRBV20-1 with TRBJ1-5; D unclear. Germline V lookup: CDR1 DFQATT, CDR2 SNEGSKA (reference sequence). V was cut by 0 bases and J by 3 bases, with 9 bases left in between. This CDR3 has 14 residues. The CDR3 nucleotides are TGCAGTGCTAGAGATCGTGAAGACAATCAGCCCCAGCATTTT. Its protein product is CSARDREDNQPQHF.

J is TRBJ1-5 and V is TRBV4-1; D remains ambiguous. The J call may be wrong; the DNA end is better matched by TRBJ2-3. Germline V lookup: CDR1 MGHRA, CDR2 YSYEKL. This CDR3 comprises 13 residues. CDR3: CASSHLMVQPQYF. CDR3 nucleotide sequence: TGCGCCAGCAGCCACTTGATGGTTCAGCCCCAGTATTTT.

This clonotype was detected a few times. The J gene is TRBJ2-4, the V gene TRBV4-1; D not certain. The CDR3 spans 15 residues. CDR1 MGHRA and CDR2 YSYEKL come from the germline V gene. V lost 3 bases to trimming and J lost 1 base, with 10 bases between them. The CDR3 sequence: CASSQSCGAKNIQYF. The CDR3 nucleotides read TGCGCCAGCAGCCAGTCGTGTGGGGCCAAAAACATTCAGTACTTC.

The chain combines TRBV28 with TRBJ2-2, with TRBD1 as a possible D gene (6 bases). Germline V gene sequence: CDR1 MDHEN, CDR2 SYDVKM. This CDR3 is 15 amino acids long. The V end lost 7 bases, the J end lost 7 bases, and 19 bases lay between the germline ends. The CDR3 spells CASNAGDKHIGELFF. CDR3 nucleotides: TGTGCCAGCAATGCTGGGGACAAACACATCGGGGAGCTGTTTTTT.

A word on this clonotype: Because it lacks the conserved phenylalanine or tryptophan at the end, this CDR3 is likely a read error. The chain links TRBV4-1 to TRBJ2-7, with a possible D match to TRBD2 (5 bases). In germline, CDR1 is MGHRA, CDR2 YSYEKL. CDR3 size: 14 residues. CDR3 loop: CASSQEATSYEQYS. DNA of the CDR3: TGTGCCAGCAGCCAAGAGGCCACTAGTTACGAGCAGTACTCC.

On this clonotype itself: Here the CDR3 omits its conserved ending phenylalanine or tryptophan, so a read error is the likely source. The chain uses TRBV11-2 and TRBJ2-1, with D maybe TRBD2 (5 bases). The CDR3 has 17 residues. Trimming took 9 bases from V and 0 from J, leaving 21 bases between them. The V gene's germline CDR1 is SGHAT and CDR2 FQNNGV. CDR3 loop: CASTPEGRGSSYNEQFI. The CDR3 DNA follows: TGTGCCAGTACCCCAGAGGGCCGGGGAAGCTCCTACAATGAGCAGTTCATC.

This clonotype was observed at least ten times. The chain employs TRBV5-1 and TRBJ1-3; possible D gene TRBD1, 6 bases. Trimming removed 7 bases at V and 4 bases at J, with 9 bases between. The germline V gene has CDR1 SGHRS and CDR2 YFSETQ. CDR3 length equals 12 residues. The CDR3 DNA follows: TGCGCCAGCTCAGGGGACGGAAACACCATATATTTT. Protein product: CASSGDGNTIYF. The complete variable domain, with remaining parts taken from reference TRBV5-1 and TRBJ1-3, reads KAGVTQTPRYLIKTRGQQVTLSCSPISGHRSVSWYQQTPGQGLQFLFEYFSETQRNKGNFPGRFSGRQFSNSRSEMNVSTLELGDSALYLCASSGDGNTIYFGEGSWLTVV.

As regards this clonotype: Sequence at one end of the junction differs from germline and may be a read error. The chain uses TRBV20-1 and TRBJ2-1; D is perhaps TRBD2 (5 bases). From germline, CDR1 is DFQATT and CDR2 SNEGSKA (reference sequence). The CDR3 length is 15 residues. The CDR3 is CSTSFLASSYNEQFF. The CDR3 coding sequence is TGCAGTACTAGTTTCCTAGCCTCCTCCTACAATGAGCAGTTCTTC.

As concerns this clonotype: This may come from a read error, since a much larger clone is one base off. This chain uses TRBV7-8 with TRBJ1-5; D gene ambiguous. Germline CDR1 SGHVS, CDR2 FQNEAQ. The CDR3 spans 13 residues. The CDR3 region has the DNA TGTGCCAGCAGCTTAGCGCAGTATCAGCACCAGCATTTT. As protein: CASSLAQYQHQHF.

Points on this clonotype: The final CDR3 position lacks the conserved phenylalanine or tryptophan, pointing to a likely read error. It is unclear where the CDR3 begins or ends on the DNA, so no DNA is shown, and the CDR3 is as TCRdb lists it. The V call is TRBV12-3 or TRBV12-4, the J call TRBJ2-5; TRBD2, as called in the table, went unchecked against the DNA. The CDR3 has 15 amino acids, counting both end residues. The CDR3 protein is CASSKSGLAQETQYL.

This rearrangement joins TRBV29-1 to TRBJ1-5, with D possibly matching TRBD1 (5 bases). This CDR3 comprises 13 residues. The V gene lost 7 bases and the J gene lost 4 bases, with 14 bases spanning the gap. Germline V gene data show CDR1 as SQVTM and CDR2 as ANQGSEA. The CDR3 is CSAGSGYNQPQHF. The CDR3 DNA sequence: TGCAGCGCGGGGTCAGGGTATAATCAGCCCCAGCATTTT.

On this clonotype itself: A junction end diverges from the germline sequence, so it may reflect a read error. The CDR3 coding sequence is TGTGCCTGCAGTCCGACAGGGTTGGGGGCCAACATCCTGACTTTC. Translated, it gives CACSPTGLGANILTF. This chain uses TRBV6-6 with TRBJ2-6, with TRBD1 matching 7 bases. From germline, CDR1 is MNHNY and CDR2 SVGAGI (reference sequence). The CDR3 runs 15 residues.